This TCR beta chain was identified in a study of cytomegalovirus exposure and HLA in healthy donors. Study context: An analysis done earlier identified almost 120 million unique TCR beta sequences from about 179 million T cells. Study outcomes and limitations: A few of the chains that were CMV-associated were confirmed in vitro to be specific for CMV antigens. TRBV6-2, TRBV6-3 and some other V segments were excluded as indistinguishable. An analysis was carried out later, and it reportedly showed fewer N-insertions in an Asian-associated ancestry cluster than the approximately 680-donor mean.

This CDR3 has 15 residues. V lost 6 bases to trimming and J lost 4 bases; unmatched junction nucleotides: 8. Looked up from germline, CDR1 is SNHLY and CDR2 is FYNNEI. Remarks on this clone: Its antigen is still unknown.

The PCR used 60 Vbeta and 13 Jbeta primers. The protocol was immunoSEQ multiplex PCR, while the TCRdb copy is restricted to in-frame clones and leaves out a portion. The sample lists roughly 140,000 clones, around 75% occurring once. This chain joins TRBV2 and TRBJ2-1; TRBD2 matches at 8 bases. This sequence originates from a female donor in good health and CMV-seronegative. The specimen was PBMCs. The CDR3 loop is CASRASSGSYNEQFF. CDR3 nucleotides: TGTGCCAGCAGGGCATCTAGCGGGTCGTACAATGAGCAGTTCTTC.